This is a list of T cell receptor beta chains from one sample in a study of identical twins. Each CDR3 protein is one row after TCRdb ran MiXCR on the 5' RACE reads. The table includes 200,000 to 300,000 distinct CDR3 sequences, about 10% detected once. The sample consisted of memory T cells sorted from blood. These receptors were collected from a middle-aged man in good health. Each CDR3 is given with its conserved first and last residue. Each record gives: V gene, clone size, D gene, J gene, CDR3 protein, CDR3 DNA. The D gene is left open where the match is weak. Expanded clones are given a class, and other clones once, few, many or no size at all.

>TRBV4-3|NA|NA|TRBJ1-3
CASSQGVGSGNTIYF
TGCGCCAGCAGCCAAGGGGTGGGCTCTGGAAACACCATATATTTT
>TRBV5-6|many|TRBD2|TRBJ2-3
CASSLPTSETDTQYF
TGTGCCAGCAGCCTCCCGACTAGCGAGACAGATACGCAGTATTTT
>TRBV29-1|few|NA|TRBJ2-7
CSVGAYYEQYF
TGCAGCGTTGGAGCCTACTACGAGCAGTACTTC
>TRBV5-1|NA|TRBD2|TRBJ2-1
CASSLMVRGDQTNEQFF
TGCGCCAGCAGCTTGATGGTGCGGGGGGACCAGACCAATGAGCAGTTCTTC
>TRBV4-3|many|TRBD2|TRBJ2-2
CASSQEVASGGVGELFF
TGCGCCAGCAGCCAAGAGGTGGCTAGCGGGGGTGTCGGGGAGCTGTTTTTT
>TRBV28|few|NA|TRBJ1-6
CASTRSNSPLHF
TGTGCCAGCACCAGGTCAAATTCACCCCTCCACTTT
>TRBV10-3|NA|TRBD1|TRBJ2-3
CAISGTGLKYF
TGTGCCATCAGTGGGACAGGGCTGAAGTATTTT
>TRBV6-2/TRBV6-3|NA|TRBD2|TRBJ2-5
CASSSIQSGGTRETQYF
TGTGCCAGCAGTTCCATCCAGAGCGGGGGCACACGAGAGACCCAGTACTTC
>TRBV12-3/TRBV12-4|medium-sized|NA|TRBJ2-1
CASSLGGGAPNEQFF
TGTGCCAGCAGTTTAGGGGGTGGGGCCCCCAATGAGCAGTTCTTC
>TRBV5-1|NA|TRBD2|TRBJ2-7
CASRPAGGTSAYEQYF
TGCGCCAGCAGGCCTGCGGGGGGTACGAGTGCCTACGAGCAGTACTTC
>TRBV11-2|NA|NA|TRBJ2-5
CASSLASSQYF
TGTGCCAGCAGCTTAGCGAGCTCCCAGTACTTC
>TRBV6-2/TRBV6-3|many|NA|TRBJ2-7
CATAKGTYEQYF
TGTGCCACCGCCAAGGGCACCTACGAGCAGTACTTC
>TRBV4-3|many|TRBD2|TRBJ2-2
CASSQLAGRTGELFF
TGCGCCAGCAGCCAGTTAGCGGGGCGAACCGGGGAGCTGTTTTTT
>TRBV27|many|NA|TRBJ2-3
CATKGVAAGTQYF
TGTGCCACCAAAGGAGTAGCGGCGGGAACGCAGTATTTT
>TRBV6-1|many|NA|TRBJ2-1
CASRRRDPPAGEQFF
TGTGCCAGCAGACGTCGGGACCCTCCAGCGGGTGAGCAGTTCTTC
>TRBV24-1|many|NA|TRBJ2-1
CATSDLRDFQFF
TGTGCCACCAGTGATCTCCGGGACTTTCAGTTCTTC
>TRBV5-1|many|NA|TRBJ2-3
CASSQRALSTDTQYF
TGCGCCAGCAGCCAGCGAGCTCTGAGCACAGATACGCAGTATTTT
>TRBV3-1|few|NA|TRBJ2-7
CASSRTASYEQYF
TGTGCCAGCAGCCGTACAGCCTCCTACGAGCAGTACTTC
>TRBV5-6|many|NA|TRBJ2-3
CASSRGGDTQYF
TGTGCCAGCAGTCGGGGAGGAGATACGCAGTATTTT
>TRBV7-9|many|NA|TRBJ2-1
CASSPQDRGIGNEQFF
TGTGCCAGCAGCCCCCAAGATAGGGGGATTGGTAATGAGCAGTTCTTC
>TRBV20-1|NA|NA|TRBJ2-1
CSARLPSGLSDSYNEQFF
TGCAGTGCTAGACTCCCTTCGGGGCTTAGCGACTCCTACAATGAGCAGTTCTTC
>TRBV28|NA|TRBD2|TRBJ2-7
CASSFISGGPGYEQYF
TGTGCCAGCAGTTTTATCAGCGGGGGGCCGGGGTACGAGCAGTACTTC
>TRBV9|NA|NA|TRBJ2-1
CASSVYGPEVSYNEQFF
TGTGCCAGCAGCGTATATGGCCCGGAGGTGTCCTACAATGAGCAGTTCTTC
>TRBV7-2|few|TRBD2|TRBJ2-5
CASSSLGLEQETQYF
TGTGCCAGCAGCTCGTTGGGACTAGAACAAGAGACCCAGTACTTC
>TRBV4-1|many|TRBD2|TRBJ2-1
CASSQALSGGPYNEQFF
TGCGCCAGCAGCCAAGCCCTTAGCGGGGGGCCATACAATGAGCAGTTCTTC
>TRBV12-3/TRBV12-4|few|TRBD1|TRBJ1-1
CASSFHRGRGNTEAFF
TGTGCCAGCAGTTTCCACAGGGGGCGCGGGAACACTGAAGCTTTCTTT
>TRBV6-1|many|TRBD1|TRBJ2-5
CASSPQGGTETQYF
TGTGCCAGCAGTCCCCAAGGGGGCACAGAGACCCAGTACTTC
>TRBV4-3|few|TRBD1|TRBJ2-2
CASSQGARTGGTGELFF
TGCGCCAGCAGCCAAGGAGCAAGGACAGGGGGCACCGGGGAGCTGTTTTTT
>TRBV5-1|many|NA|TRBJ2-6
CASSLGGVSGANVLTF
TGCGCCAGCAGCTTGGGGGGAGTTTCTGGGGCCAACGTCCTGACTTTC
>TRBV29-1|NA|NA|TRBJ1-2
CSVEVGGRAKGGYTF
TGCAGCGTTGAGGTCGGAGGCAGGGCGAAAGGTGGCTACACCTTC
>TRBV28|NA|NA|TRBJ2-7
CASSLYFPGNSYEQYF
TGTGCCAGCAGTTTATACTTTCCGGGCAACTCCTACGAGCAGTACTTC
>TRBV25-1|NA|NA|TRBJ1-4
CASMGQDAGRPGELFF
TGTGCCAGCATGGGCCAGGACGCGGGTCGTCCGGGGGAACTGTTTTTT
>TRBV6-5|many|TRBD2|TRBJ2-7
CASSYEAGGSYEQYF
TGTGCCAGCAGTTACGAAGCGGGGGGCTCCTACGAGCAGTACTTC
>TRBV5-1|NA|NA|TRBJ2-5
CASRFRDSPESQYF
TGCGCCAGCAGATTCCGGGACTCACCCGAATCCCAGTACTTC
>TRBV4-3|few|TRBD2|TRBJ2-7
CASSPVAGGPDYEQYF
TGCGCCAGCAGCCCGGTAGCGGGAGGTCCGGATTACGAGCAGTACTTC
>TRBV20-1|NA|NA|TRBJ2-7
CSAIPLGQLGYEQYF
TGCAGTGCGATACCTCTAGGACAGTTAGGATACGAGCAGTACTTC
>TRBV4-3|NA|NA|TRBJ1-3
CASSYGLKSSGNTIYF
TGCGCCAGCAGCTATGGACTGAAATCGTCTGGAAACACCATATATTTT
>TRBV28|many|NA|TRBJ2-2
CASSLRGYTGELFF
TGTGCCAGCAGTTTACGGGGGTACACCGGGGAGCTGTTTTTT
>TRBV7-9|NA|TRBD1|TRBJ2-4
CASSLARRTGGENIQYF
TGTGCCAGCAGCTTAGCGCGCCGGACAGGGGGCGAAAACATTCAGTACTTC
>TRBV5-1|few|TRBD2|TRBJ2-5
CASSSRTSGAQETQYF
TGCGCCAGCAGCTCGAGGACTAGCGGAGCTCAAGAGACCCAGTACTTC
>TRBV11-2|many|TRBD2|TRBJ2-4
CASSLGPSGGVNIQYF
TGTGCCAGCAGCTTAGGGCCTAGCGGGGGAGTTAACATTCAGTACTTC
>TRBV6-1|few|TRBD1|TRBJ1-2
CASSEKNFSGGRNYGYTF
TGTGCCAGCAGTGAAAAGAATTTTTCAGGGGGCAGAAACTATGGCTACACCTTC